The 29 T cell receptor beta chains below were found in one sample sequenced in a study of cytomegalovirus exposure and HLA in healthy donors (dated by TCRdb to between 2016 and 2019). The library was built by means of the immunoSEQ multiplex PCR assay. TCRdb re-hosts the immuneACCESS table, in-frame sequences only. Its copies lack some clones; in the studies checked, an unresolved V gene accounts for under half of them, and the cause for the rest is not known. In all, the sample holds under 400,000 clones, and 80% to 90% of those were seen once. Roughly 0.8% of the sample lies in the top ten. Sequenced sample: PBMCs. The receptors originated from a woman aged 18 to 35 in good health and CMV-seronegative.

The V call is TRBV6-5, the J call TRBJ2-5, with D possibly being TRBD2 (6 bases). CDR1 and CDR2 (germline): MNHEY, SVGAGI. The CDR3 runs to 16 residues. V shed 2 bases and J shed 5 bases, with 18 bases lying between them. The CDR3 sequence is CASSYGSSGSGETQYF. In DNA form, the CDR3 reads TGTGCCAGCAGTTACGGTTCGAGCGGGTCGGGGGAGACCCAGTACTTC.

The chain joins TRBV14 to TRBJ1-1; D remains ambiguous. The germline V gene has CDR1 SGHDN and CDR2 FVKESK. The ends were cut back, 1 base at V and 6 bases at J, with 12 bases in the middle. The CDR3 totals 14 residues. CDR3: CASSQAGRQAEAFF. The CDR3, as DNA: TGTGCCAGCAGCCAAGCAGGTCGCCAGGCTGAAGCTTTCTTT.

Turning to this clone: At one end, the junction sequence differs from germline, possibly due to a read error. The genes are TRBV30 and TRBJ1-2; D perhaps matches TRBD1 (5 bases). Germline V gene data show CDR1 as GTSNPN and CDR2 as SVGIG (reference sequence). The CDR3 has 11 amino acids. The CDR3 bases are TGTGCCTGGAGTCTCCCCGGGACTCTTTCTTTC. Protein sequence: CAWSLPGTLSF.

DNA for the CDR3: TGTGCCAGCAGCCTCGCCACAGAAGGGGATACTGAAGCTTTCTTT. Its translation: CASSLATEGDTEAFF. The chain links TRBV7-9 to TRBJ1-1; D is possibly TRBD1 (5 bases). Germline CDR1 is SEHNR and CDR2 is FQNEAQ (reference sequence). CDR3 length: 15 residues. Between the trimmed V and J ends, which lost 5 bases and 5 bases, there was a span of 18 bases. The variable domain in full, with the rest retrieved from reference TRBV7-9 and TRBJ1-1, is DTGVSQNPRHKITKRGQNVTFRCDPISEHNRLYWYRQTLGQGPEFLTYFQNEAQLEKSRLLSDRFSAERPKGSFSTLEIQRTEQGDSAMYLCASSLATEGDTEAFFGQGTRLTVV.

The chain combines TRBV7-9 with TRBJ2-2; the match to TRBD2 covers 12 bases. Trimming removed 5 bases from V and 4 bases from J; junction bases left unmatched: 11. This CDR3 contains 18 residues. Germline V gene data show CDR1 as SEHNR and CDR2 as FQNEAQ (reference sequence). The CDR3 reads CASSPLGLAGTPTGELFF. The DNA of the CDR3 is TGTGCCAGCAGCCCCCTCGGACTAGCGGGGACACCCACCGGGGAGCTGTTTTTT.

The chain employs TRBV5-4 and TRBJ2-7, with a possible D match to TRBD1 (6 bases). Trimming shortened V by 0 bases and J by 0 bases, and 10 bases separated the two germline ends. CDR1 is SGHNT, CDR2 YYREEE, per germline (reference sequence). There are 15 residues in the CDR3. The CDR3 protein is CASSLDGQNSYEQYF. CDR3 in DNA: TGTGCCAGCAGCTTGGACGGACAGAACTCCTACGAGCAGTACTTC.

This sequence joins TRBV28 and TRBJ1-1; TRBD1 is a possible D gene (5 bases). Germline values: CDR1 MDHEN, CDR2 SYDVKM. The CDR3 spans 14 residues. V was clipped by 5 bases and J by 1 base, with 11 bases between them. CDR3 sequence reads: CASSPHQGNTEAFF. CDR3 DNA: TGTGCCAGCAGTCCGCATCAGGGGAACACTGAAGCTTTCTTT.

The chain uses TRBV5-6 and TRBJ1-6; D not resolved. The V gene's germline CDR1 is SGHDT and CDR2 YYEEEE. Trimming left V 4 bases short and J 3 bases short, with 11 bases between. CDR3 length: 15 amino acids. Here the CDR3 DNA reads TGTGCCAGCAGCCAAACTGGGAGCTATAATTCACCCCTCCACTTT. This codes for CASSQTGSYNSPLHF.

This clone was observed a single time. The chain joins TRBV15 to TRBJ2-1; TRBD1 matches at 9 bases. There are 16 residues in the CDR3. Germline V gene data show CDR1 as LNHNV and CDR2 as YYDKDF (reference sequence). Trimming at V came to 2 bases and at J to 3 bases, leaving 5 bases not matched to a gene. Written as DNA, the CDR3 is TGTGCCACCAGCAGACCCGGGACAGGGAACTACAATGAGCAGTTCTTC. It is translated as CATSRPGTGNYNEQFF.

The V gene is TRBV5-1, the J gene TRBJ2-2; perhaps TRBD1 as D (6 bases). Trimming took off 2 bases at V and 4 bases at J, with 9 bases between the two ends. The CDR3 sequence is 14 residues long. The V gene's germline CDR1 is SGHRS and CDR2 YFSETQ. CDR3 nucleotides: TGCGCCAGCAGCTTAGCACAGGGCACCGGGGAGCTGTTTTTT. It yields the protein CASSLAQGTGELFF. Supplemented by reference TRBV5-1 and TRBJ2-2, the full variable domain reads KAGVTQTPRYLIKTRGQQVTLSCSPISGHRSVSWYQQTPGQGLQFLFEYFSETQRNKGNFPGRFSGRQFSNSRSEMNVSTLELGDSALYLCASSLAQGTGELFFGEGSRLTVL.

This clone was picked up a small number of times. V gene TRBV29-1 combines with J gene TRBJ1-2; D might be TRBD1 (5 bases). Per the germline V gene, CDR1 is SQVTM and CDR2 is ANQGSEA. This CDR3 region has 10 residues. The V end lost 4 bases, the J end lost 8 bases, and 8 bases lay between the germline ends. CDR3 residues: CSVVDSGYTF. CDR3 DNA: TGCAGCGTTGTTGACAGCGGCTACACCTTC.

This clone was seen a single time. The chain uses TRBV29-1 and TRBJ2-7, with 11 bases that match TRBD1. Germline lookup yields CDR1 SQVTM and CDR2 ANQGSEA. This CDR3 is built from 13 residues. The V gene end was trimmed by 7 bases and the J gene end by 4 bases; junction bases not matched to a gene: 6. This CDR3 reads CSAGTGGEYEQYF. As DNA, the CDR3 is TGCAGCGCCGGGACAGGGGGGGAGTACGAGCAGTACTTC.

The genes are TRBV9 and TRBJ2-7; 10 bases map to TRBD2. With 5 bases clipped from V and 3 bases from J, the junction kept 14 bases outside the gene matches. The CDR3 loop spans 17 amino acids. Germline assignment: CDR1 SGDLS and CDR2 YYNGEE. CDR3 nucleotides: TGTGCCAGCAGTCGGGGGACTAGCGCCCCGTTTTTCTACGAGCAGTACTTC. It codes for CASSRGTSAPFFYEQYF.

The rearrangement joins TRBV27 to TRBJ2-7; D possibly corresponds to TRBD2 (6 bases). The germline V gene has CDR1 MNHEY and CDR2 SMNVEV (reference sequence). Deletions cut 3 bases from V and 5 bases from J, with 14 bases between. The CDR3 length is 14 residues. The CDR3 nucleotides are TGTGCCAGCAGTTTTCTGGAGGGCCGTAACGAGCAGTACTTC. Amino acids: CASSFLEGRNEQYF.

The chain joins TRBV6-1 to TRBJ1-4; maybe TRBD1 (6 bases). The CDR3 runs to 15 residues. The germline V gene has CDR1 MNHNS and CDR2 SASEGT. Trimming shortened V by 6 bases and J by 4 bases, and 15 bases separated the two germline ends. Written as DNA, the CDR3 is TGTGCCAGCAGGGTTGGACAGACCATTAATGAAAAACTGTTTTTT. It translates to CASRVGQTINEKLFF.

The chain has TRBV2 and TRBJ1-2; TRBD1 agrees at 7 bases. Germline trimming cut 2 bases from V and 13 bases from J; bases unmatched to any gene: 13. The CDR3 runs to 14 residues. CDR1 and CDR2 from the germline V gene are SNHLY and FYNNEI. Written as DNA, the CDR3 is TGTGCCAGCAGTGAAAGCGTAGACAGGGCGGAATGCACCTTC. Amino acids: CASSESVDRAECTF.

This clone was observed a handful of times. The chain is built from TRBV5-1 and TRBJ1-1, with unresolved D. Germline V gene lookup returns CDR1 SGHRS and CDR2 YFSETQ. V was clipped by 4 bases and J by 1 base, with 14 bases between them. The CDR3 totals 15 residues. This CDR3 reads CASSEGSSWNTEAFF. The CDR3 DNA sequence: TGCGCCAGCAGCGAGGGTAGTAGCTGGAACACTGAAGCTTTCTTT.

The CDR3 loop reads CASSYSYESSYEQYF. DNA for the CDR3: TGTGCCAGCAGTTACAGCTACGAGAGCTCCTACGAGCAGTACTTC. The chain couples TRBV6-5 to TRBJ2-7; D is unresolved. Per germline, CDR1 MNHEY and CDR2 SVGAGI. The CDR3 extends over 15 amino acids. V shed 2 bases and J shed 0 bases, with 11 bases lying between them.

This clone was counted once. The chain employs TRBV7-8 and TRBJ2-1; D may be TRBD2 (6 bases). CDR1 is SGHVS and CDR2 is FQNEAQ in the germline V gene. CDR3 length: 11 residues. V was trimmed by 3 bases and J by 10 bases, leaving 7 bases between them. The CDR3 bases are TGTGCCAGCAGCTTCGGAGGGGAGCAGTTCTTC. This codes for CASSFGGEQFF. The full variable domain, completed using reference TRBV7-8 and TRBJ2-1, is GAGVSQSPRYKVAKRGQDVALRCDPISGHVSLFWYQQALGQGPEFLTYFQNEAQLDKSGLPSDRFFAERPEGSVSTLKIQRTQQEDSAVYLCASSFGGEQFFGPGTRLTVL.

V and J are TRBV6-1 and TRBJ1-6; no reliable D call. The V gene lost 3 bases and the J gene lost 0 bases, with 9 bases spanning the gap. Germline CDR1 and CDR2: MNHNS and SASEGT. CDR3 length equals 16 residues. CDR3 sequence: CASSDILNSYNSPLHF. CDR3 DNA: TGTGCCAGCAGTGATATACTGAACTCCTATAATTCACCCCTCCACTTT.

The chain uses TRBV5-1 and TRBJ1-1, with 7 bases identical to TRBD1. The CDR3 loop spans 15 amino acids. V was clipped by 6 bases and J by 0 bases; unmatched bases: 8. Germline V gene sequence: CDR1 SGHRS, CDR2 YFSETQ. CDR3 sequence: CASTLGGTVNTEAFF. The CDR3 coding sequence is TGCGCCAGCACCCTTGGTGGGACAGTGAACACTGAAGCTTTCTTT.

This clone is a singleton in its sample. V usage is TRBV2 and J usage is TRBJ1-1; D is ambiguous. The CDR3 runs 12 residues. The germline V gene has CDR1 SNHLY and CDR2 FYNNEI. The V and J ends lost 7 bases and 4 bases respectively, with 10 bases between them. The CDR3 loop is CASTGRSTEAFF. CDR3 nucleotides: TGTGCCAGCACGGGGAGGAGCACTGAAGCTTTCTTT.

This chain uses TRBV7-9 with TRBJ2-7, with a tentative D call TRBD1 (6 bases). CDR1 is SEHNR and CDR2 is FQNEAQ in the germline V gene (reference sequence). V dropped 5 bases and J dropped 2 bases, with 16 bases sitting between them. This CDR3 contains 15 residues. The CDR3 sequence: CASSRDRTTTYEQYF. The DNA of the CDR3 is TGTGCCAGCAGCCGCGACAGGACCACAACCTACGAGCAGTACTTC.

The J gene is TRBJ1-2, the V gene TRBV9; 9 bases agree with TRBD1. Unmatched junction bases numbered 14, after V lost 4 bases and J lost 7 bases. Germline assignment: CDR1 SGDLS and CDR2 YYNGEE. This CDR3 is built from 16 residues. DNA for the CDR3: TGTGCCAGCAGCCCTACGGACAGGGGCCCCGTTGGTGGCTACACCTTC. This gives the protein CASSPTDRGPVGGYTF.

The genes are TRBV7-9 and TRBJ2-7, with 12 bases matching TRBD2. The V segment lost 5 bases and the J segment 5 bases; nucleotides outside the gene matches: 7. CDR1 SEHNR and CDR2 FQNEAQ come from the germline V gene (reference sequence). CDR3 length equals 15 residues. DNA for the CDR3: TGTGCCAGCAGCGAGCTAGCGGGGGGGCCCAACGAGCAGTACTTC. Translation: CASSELAGGPNEQYF.

This clone was seen once. The J gene is TRBJ2-1, the V gene TRBV4-2; 12 bases match TRBD2. Germline assignment: CDR1 LGHNA and CDR2 YNFKEQ. This CDR3 has 18 residues. The ends lost 5 bases at V and 7 bases at J; junction bases unmatched: 15. Here the CDR3 reads CASSVRTASGRAGNEQFF. The CDR3 DNA reads TGTGCCAGCAGCGTCAGGACGGCTAGCGGGAGGGCAGGGAATGAGCAGTTCTTC.

The genes are TRBV9 and TRBJ2-2, with 12 bases that match TRBD2. The CDR3 sequence is 17 residues long. Germline CDR1 reads SGDLS; CDR2 reads YYNGEE. Trimming cost V 0 bases and J 6 bases; bases outside gene matches: 6. CDR3 in amino acids: CASSVGPSSGRAGELFF. The CDR3 DNA is TGTGCCAGCAGCGTAGGCCCATCTAGCGGGAGGGCCGGGGAGCTGTTTTTT. The full variable domain, its missing parts supplied by reference TRBV9 and TRBJ2-2, is DSGVTQTPKHLITATGQRVTLRCSPRSGDLSVYWYQQSLDQGLQFLIQYYNGEERAKGNILERFSAQQFPDLHSELNLSSLELGDSALYFCASSVGPSSGRAGELFFGEGSRLTVL.

The CDR3 DNA reads as TGTGCCAGCAGCCCCCCTTGGACTTACGAGCAGTACTTC. It specifies CASSPPWTYEQYF. The chain employs TRBV5-8 and TRBJ2-7, with D perhaps matching TRBD2 (5 bases). The V gene's germline CDR1 is SGHTS and CDR2 YDEGEE. There are 13 residues in the CDR3. The germline V and J ends were trimmed by 4 bases and 4 bases, with 12 bases remaining between them.

This clone has only one observation. The chain uses TRBV28 and TRBJ2-6; D uncertain. The V gene's germline CDR1 is MDHEN and CDR2 SYDVKM. This CDR3 has 16 residues. The V end was cut by 5 bases, the J end by 4 bases, with 15 bases between. In DNA form, the CDR3 reads TGTGCCAGCAGTCGCCAACATGTAGCCGGGGCCAACGTCCTGACTTTC. It yields the protein CASSRQHVAGANVLTF.